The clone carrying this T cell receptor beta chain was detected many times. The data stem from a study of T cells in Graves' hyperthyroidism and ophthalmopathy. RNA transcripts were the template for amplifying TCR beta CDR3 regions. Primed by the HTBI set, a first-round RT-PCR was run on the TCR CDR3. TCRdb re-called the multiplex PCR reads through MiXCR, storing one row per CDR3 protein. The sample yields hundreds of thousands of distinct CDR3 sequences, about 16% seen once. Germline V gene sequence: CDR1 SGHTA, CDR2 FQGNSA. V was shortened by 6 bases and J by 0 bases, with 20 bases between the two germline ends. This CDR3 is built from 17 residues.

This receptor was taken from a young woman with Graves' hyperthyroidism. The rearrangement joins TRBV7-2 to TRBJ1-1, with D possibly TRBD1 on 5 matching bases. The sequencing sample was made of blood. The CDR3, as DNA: TGTGCCAGCAGTCGACAGTCCCTTTCTTACATGAACACTGAAGCTTTCTTT. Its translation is CASSRQSLSYMNTEAFF.